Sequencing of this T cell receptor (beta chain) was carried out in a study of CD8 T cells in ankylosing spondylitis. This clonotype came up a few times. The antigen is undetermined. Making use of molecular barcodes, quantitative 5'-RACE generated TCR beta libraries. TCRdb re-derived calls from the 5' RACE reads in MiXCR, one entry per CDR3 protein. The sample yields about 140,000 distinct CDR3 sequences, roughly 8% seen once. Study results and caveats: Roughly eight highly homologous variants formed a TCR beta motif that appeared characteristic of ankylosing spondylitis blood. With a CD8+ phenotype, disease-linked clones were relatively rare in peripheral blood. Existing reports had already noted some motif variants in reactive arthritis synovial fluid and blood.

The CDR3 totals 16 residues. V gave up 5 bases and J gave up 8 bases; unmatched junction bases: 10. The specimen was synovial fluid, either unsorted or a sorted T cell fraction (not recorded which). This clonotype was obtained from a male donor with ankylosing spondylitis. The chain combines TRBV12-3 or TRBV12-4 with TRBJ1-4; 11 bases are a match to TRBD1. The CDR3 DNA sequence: TGTGCCAGCAGTCCCCGACCGGGACAGGGGGACGAAAAACTGTTTTTT. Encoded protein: CASSPRPGQGDEKLFF.